The 18 T cell receptor beta chains in this list originate from one sample, sequenced in a study of T cell changes during pregnancy in multiple sclerosis. Measured with immunoSEQ multiplex PCR; TCRdb has only the in-frame clones, and not every one. The table includes 40,000 to 60,000 clones, 85% to 95% detected once. Sample: CD4+ T cells from peripheral blood mononuclear cells, taken in the third trimester of pregnancy. The receptors originated from a female donor with multiple sclerosis, enrolled in a pregnancy study.

This chain joins TRBV11-2 and TRBJ1-1, with TRBD1 matching over 7 bases. Germline CDR1 and CDR2: SGHAT and FQNNGV. This CDR3 has 15 amino acids. The trim removed 5 bases at V and 6 bases at J, leaving 12 bases unmatched. This chain's CDR3 is CASSTRQGAAAEAFF. In nucleotides, the CDR3 is TGTGCCAGCAGCACTAGACAGGGTGCTGCGGCTGAAGCTTTCTTT.

The count of this clone is one. J is TRBJ2-7 and V is TRBV5-6; the D gene is possibly TRBD1 (6 bases). Trimming took 0 bases from V and 3 from J, leaving 16 bases between them. The CDR3 spans 16 residues. CDR1 is SGHDT, CDR2 YYEEEE, per germline. The DNA for the CDR3 is TGTGCCAGCAGCTTGGGCACAGGGTCTGGTTACTACGAGCAGTACTTC. It yields the protein CASSLGTGSGYYEQYF.

This sequence joins TRBV6-6 and TRBJ2-7; D gene unclear. This CDR3 is 12 amino acids long. The germline V gene encodes CDR1 MNHNY and CDR2 SVGAGI (reference sequence). V lost 6 bases and J 0 bases, leaving 6 bases between the germline ends. The CDR3 sequence: CASRQISYEQYF. As DNA, the CDR3 is TGTGCCAGCAGACAGATCTCCTACGAGCAGTACTTC.

The chain is built from TRBV6-6 and TRBJ2-1; tentative D call: TRBD1 (6 bases). Trimming stripped 7 bases from V and 0 bases from J, with 13 bases between. Per germline, CDR1 MNHNY and CDR2 SVGAGI (reference sequence). The CDR3 consists of 15 residues. CDR3 nucleotide sequence: TGTGCCAGCAATTTACAGGGAAACTCCTACAATGAGCAGTTCTTC. Amino acid sequence: CASNLQGNSYNEQFF.

J is TRBJ1-1 and V is TRBV6-5; perhaps TRBD1 as D (6 bases). The CDR3 extends over 13 amino acids. V dropped 7 bases and J dropped 4 bases, with 13 bases sitting between them. Germline CDR1 is MNHEY and CDR2 is SVGAGI. This CDR3 reads CASNSRGATEAFF. CDR3 bases: TGTGCCAGCAACTCCCGGGGGGCCACTGAAGCTTTCTTT.

The sample holds one count of this clone. This chain joins TRBV4-2 and TRBJ2-1, with D hard to call. CDR3 length: 11 amino acids. V was clipped by 7 bases and J by 5 bases, with 6 bases between them. Per the germline V gene, CDR1 is LGHNA and CDR2 is YNFKEQ. The CDR3 DNA reads as TGTGCCAGCATGCGGAACAATGAGCAGTTCTTC. It specifies CASMRNNEQFF.

The chain is built from TRBV11-2 and TRBJ1-2, with TRBD1 matching over 8 bases. V trimming: 2 bases; J trimming: 2 bases; junction bases outside the gene matches: 1. The CDR3 length is 14 residues. CDR1 is SGHAT, CDR2 FQNNGV, per germline. Here the CDR3 DNA reads TGTGCCAGCAGCTTATGGACAGGGAACTATGGCTACACCTTC. Translated: CASSLWTGNYGYTF.

This chain joins TRBV28 and TRBJ2-3; 8 nucleotides line up with TRBD1. Germline loops: CDR1 MDHEN, CDR2 SYDVKM. V lost 5 bases to trimming and J lost 1 base; unmatched junction nucleotides: 8. The CDR3 contains 16 residues. CDR3 loop: CASSPSGGAGTDTQYF. The DNA for the CDR3 is TGTGCCAGCAGTCCCTCAGGGGGCGCGGGCACAGATACGCAGTATTTT.

The gene calls are TRBV6-6 and TRBJ2-4; D is unclear. This CDR3 is built from 16 residues. CDR1 and CDR2 from the germline V gene are MNHNY and SVGAGI (reference sequence). The ends were cut back, 5 bases at V and 1 base at J, with 15 bases in the middle. The CDR3, as DNA: TGTGCCAGCAGTCCCGCGGAGACTTTCGCCAAAAACATTCAGTACTTC. Amino acid sequence: CASSPAETFAKNIQYF.

The genes are TRBV5-4 and TRBJ2-5, with 8 nucleotides matching TRBD1. The CDR3 has 14 amino acids. Trimming at V came to 3 bases and at J to 7 bases, leaving 8 bases not matched to a gene. The germline gives CDR1 SGHNT, CDR2 YYREEE (reference sequence). The CDR3 reads CASSSMDRVRTQYF. The CDR3 DNA is TGTGCCAGCAGCTCCATGGACAGGGTGAGGACCCAGTACTTC.

The rearrangement uses TRBV28 and TRBJ1-1, with D perhaps matching TRBD1 (5 bases). Per the germline V gene, CDR1 is MDHEN and CDR2 is SYDVKM. The CDR3 runs to 14 residues. V was pared by 5 bases and J by 4 bases, with 14 bases between. The CDR3 loop reads CASSPRGGGTEAFF. As DNA, the CDR3 is TGTGCCAGCAGTCCCCGGGGGGGTGGCACTGAAGCTTTCTTT.

In this sample, this clone turned up once. The V gene is TRBV5-6, the J gene TRBJ1-5, with D unresolved. Germline CDR1 reads SGHDT; CDR2 reads YYEEEE. V shed 1 base and J shed 8 bases, with 16 bases lying between them. This CDR3 is 15 amino acids long. DNA of the CDR3: TGTGCCAGCAGCTTGCGGTCGGCAGGCTGGGAGCCCCAGCATTTT. It encodes CASSLRSAGWEPQHF.

V is TRBV28 and J is TRBJ2-7; tentative D call: TRBD1 (5 bases). Deletions cut 2 bases from V and 6 bases from J, with 14 bases between. The CDR3 spans 14 residues. Germline V gene lookup returns CDR1 MDHEN and CDR2 SYDVKM. CDR3 in amino acids: CASSLPQDRGEQYF. The CDR3 bases are TGTGCCAGCAGTTTACCTCAGGATAGGGGCGAGCAGTACTTC.

This clone was detected only once. The chain employs TRBV5-4 and TRBJ2-3; 10 nucleotides match TRBD1. The CDR3 loop spans 15 amino acids. Germline lookup yields CDR1 SGHNT and CDR2 YYREEE (reference sequence). V gave up 0 bases and J gave up 6 bases; unmatched junction bases: 4. DNA of the CDR3: TGTGCCAGCAGCTTGGATGGGACAGGGGTGGATACGCAGTATTTT. Encoded protein: CASSLDGTGVDTQYF.

The chain recombines TRBV18 with TRBJ2-1, with 7 nucleotides matching TRBD1. This CDR3 is 18 amino acids long. The junction had 17 bases not matched to a gene; V was cut back by 3 bases and J by 6 bases. The germline V gene encodes CDR1 KGHSH and CDR2 LQKENI. CDR3 coding DNA: TGTGCCAGCTCACCCCGGAGAGCAGACAGGGTCATAGGCAATGAGCAGTTCTTC. Translation gives CASSPRRADRVIGNEQFF.

This rearrangement joins TRBV4-1 to TRBJ2-5, with 8 bases matching TRBD2. The germline CDR1 and CDR2 sequences are MGHRA and YSYEKL. CDR3 size: 19 residues. The V gene end was trimmed by 3 bases and the J gene end by 2 bases; junction bases not matched to a gene: 17. CDR3 coding DNA: TGCGCCAGCAGCCATCCCGGGACTAGAGGTCGAGTGGGACAAGAGACCCAGTACTTC. As protein: CASSHPGTRGRVGQETQYF.

The chain couples TRBV27 to TRBJ2-4, with 8 nucleotides matching TRBD1. Germline V gene lookup returns CDR1 MNHEY and CDR2 SMNVEV (reference sequence). The CDR3 runs 16 residues. The V gene end was trimmed by 10 bases and the J gene end by 3 bases; junction bases not matched to a gene: 14. The CDR3 sequence: CATTPQGAYSKNIQYF. The CDR3 nucleotides are TGTGCCACTACACCCCAGGGGGCCTATAGCAAAAACATTCAGTACTTC.

The rearrangement uses TRBV7-9 and TRBJ2-4; TRBD2 matches at 7 bases. V lost 1 base to trimming and J lost 2 bases; unmatched junction nucleotides: 11. CDR3 length: 18 residues. Germline CDR1 is SEHNR and CDR2 is FQNEAQ (reference sequence). The CDR3 DNA is TGTGCCAGCAGCTTAGATGTAAAGCGGGATGATTCCAAAAACATTCAGTACTTC. Protein product: CASSLDVKRDDSKNIQYF.